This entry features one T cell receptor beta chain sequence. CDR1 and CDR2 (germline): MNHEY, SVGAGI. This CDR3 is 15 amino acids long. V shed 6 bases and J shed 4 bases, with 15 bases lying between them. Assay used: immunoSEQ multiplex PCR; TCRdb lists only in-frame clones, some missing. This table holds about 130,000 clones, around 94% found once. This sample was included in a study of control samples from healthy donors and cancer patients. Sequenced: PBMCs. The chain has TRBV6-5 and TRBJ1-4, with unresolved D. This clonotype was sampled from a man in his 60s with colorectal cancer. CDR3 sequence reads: CASSLFEGGNEKLFF. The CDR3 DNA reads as TGTGCCAGCAGCCTATTTGAAGGTGGTAATGAAAAACTGTTTTTT.